These T cell receptor beta chains were read from a single sample in a study of shared clonotypes between healthy human individuals. Using immunoSEQ multiplex PCR, the repertoire was profiled, and TCRdb retains in-frame clones only, with some absent. The table lists about a million clones, roughly 77% of them singletons. Source material: memory CD4+ T cells from PBMCs. These receptors originate from a man younger than 30 in good health. Some clones in this sample may be carry-over from other donors' samples. The CDR3 runs from the conserved cysteine through the conserved F or W. D genes are given only for firm matches. Clone size is not always given. Where it is, it says once, few, many or a class for expanded clones.

>TRBV29-1|TRBD1|NA|TRBJ2-5
TGCAGCGTTGGCGCCCGACAGGGGGCGCTTAGGGAGACCCAGTACTTC
CSVGARQGALRETQYF
>TRBV28|NA|NA|TRBJ1-1
TGTGCCAGCAGTTCAGGATGGACAGTAAACACTGAAGCTTTCTTT
CASSSGWTVNTEAFF
>TRBV10-3|NA|NA|TRBJ1-3
TGTGCCATCAGGATCCTCTCTGGAAACACCATATATTTT
CAIRILSGNTIYF
>TRBV27|NA|NA|TRBJ2-4
TGTGCCAGCAGTTTCGTCGGGGGGCCCCAAAACATTCAGTACTTC
CASSFVGGPQNIQYF
>TRBV7-9|TRBD2|once|TRBJ2-5
TGTGCCAGCAGCTTAGCGTCCGGGACTAGCGGGAGAGAGACCCAGTACTTC
CASSLASGTSGRETQYF
>TRBV29-1|NA|few|TRBJ2-7
TGCAGCGTGGGGTATTCCTACGAGCAGTACTTC
CSVGYSYEQYF
>TRBV7-2|NA|NA|TRBJ2-1
TGTGCCAGCAGCTTTCGTCCGGGCGATGAGCAGTTCTTC
CASSFRPGDEQFF
>TRBV29-1|NA|few|TRBJ1-1
TGCAGCGTTGGGGGTGGGGGTTCGAACACTGAAGCTTTCTTT
CSVGGGGSNTEAFF
>TRBV7-9|NA|NA|TRBJ1-5
TGTGCCAGCAGCTTAGGTGGGGACCAGCCCCAGCATTTT
CASSLGGDQPQHF
>TRBV2|TRBD2|NA|TRBJ2-3
TGTGCCAGCAGTGAACGGGTTCTAGCGGGAAACACAGATACGCAGTATTTT
CASSERVLAGNTDTQYF
>TRBV7-2|NA|once|TRBJ2-7
TGTGCCAGCAGCCGTCGACAGGCCTACGAGCAGTACTTC
CASSRRQAYEQYF
>TRBV5-1|TRBD2|NA|TRBJ2-2
TGCGCCAGCAGCTTGGCCGCTAGCGGGAGTAGTTCCACCGGGGAGCTGTTTTTT
CASSLAASGSSSTGELFF
>TRBV30|TRBD2|NA|TRBJ2-5
TGTGCCTGGGCGAGGGGGCTAGCGGGAGAAGAGACCCAGTACTTC
CAWARGLAGEETQYF
>TRBV7-2|TRBD2|NA|TRBJ2-1
TGTGCCAGCAGCTTAATGAACCTAGCGGCCCGAGGGGCCTACAATGAGCAGTTCTTC
CASSLMNLAARGAYNEQFF
>TRBV15|TRBD2|NA|TRBJ2-1
TGTGCCACCAGCAGTTGGGAGTCCAGGGCTAGCGGGAGACATGAGCAGTTCTTC
CATSSWESRASGRHEQFF
>TRBV7-9|TRBD1|few|TRBJ1-5
TGTGCCAGCAGCTCAAGCCGGACAGGGACTCAGCCCCAGCATTTT
CASSSSRTGTQPQHF
>TRBV18|TRBD1|NA|TRBJ1-1
TGTGCCAGCTCACAACAACGCGGGACAGGGGCAGGTTTCACTGAAGCTTTCTTT
CASSQQRGTGAGFTEAFF
>TRBV2|TRBD1|NA|TRBJ2-2
TGTGCCAGCAGTGAAGTATCGGCAGGGGGAGGGGAGCTGTTTTTT
CASSEVSAGGGELFF
>TRBV28|TRBD1|NA|TRBJ1-2
TGTGCCAGCACCCCGGGACAGAGTTTCTATGGCTACACCTTC
CASTPGQSFYGYTF
>TRBV2|NA|NA|TRBJ1-5
TGTGCCAGCAGTCTCCTCGGGGGCGGGCAGCCCCAGCATTTT
CASSLLGGGQPQHF
>TRBV6-1|NA|NA|TRBJ2-5
TGTGCCAGCAGTCCGCTAGGGACTGGGAGAGAGACCCAGTACTTC
CASSPLGTGRETQYF
>TRBV7-2|NA|NA|TRBJ2-2
TGTGCCAGCAGCTCCCTCCCTAGCGCCGGGGAGCTGTTTTTT
CASSSLPSAGELFF
>TRBV29-1|TRBD1|NA|TRBJ1-2
TGCAGCGTTGAAGACTACGGGACAGGGGGCTCACGTAGCTATGGCTACACCTTC
CSVEDYGTGGSRSYGYTF
>TRBV5-1|TRBD1|NA|TRBJ2-7
TGCGCCAGCAGCACACAGGGGACCTCCTACGAGCAGTACTTC
CASSTQGTSYEQYF
>TRBV27|NA|NA|TRBJ1-1
TGTGCCAGCAGTTTTTCGGGGGGGCCCGGTTTTGTGGGCACTGAAGCTTTCTTT
CASSFSGGPGFVGTEAFF
>TRBV5-1|TRBD2|NA|TRBJ2-3
TGCGCCAGCAGCTTAGCAGCGGGGTCCACAGATACGCAGTATTTT
CASSLAAGSTDTQYF
>TRBV7-8|NA|NA|TRBJ2-7
TGTGCCAGCAGCTCGTTCTACGAGCAGTACTTC
CASSSFYEQYF
>TRBV4-2|NA|many|TRBJ2-4
TGTGCCAGCAGCCAAGATACAGGTCCAAACATTCAGTACTTC
CASSQDTGPNIQYF
>TRBV5-1|NA|NA|TRBJ1-1
TGCGCCAGCAGCGCCGGCGCGGGGAAGAGAAGCACTGAAGCTTTCTTT
CASSAGAGKRSTEAFF
>TRBV30|TRBD2|NA|TRBJ2-1
TGTGCCTGGAGTACCCGTTGGTTTACGAGCGGGAGGCCCACCAATGAGCAGTTCTTC
CAWSTRWFTSGRPTNEQFF
>TRBV15|NA|once|TRBJ1-1
TGTGCCACCAGCAGCCGACAGATGAACACTGAAGCTTTCTTT
CATSSRQMNTEAFF
>TRBV27|TRBD2|NA|TRBJ2-1
TGTGCCAGCAGGGGGACTAGGGGGACCTACAATGAGCAGTTCTTC
CASRGTRGTYNEQFF
>TRBV5-4|NA|NA|TRBJ2-1
TGTGCCAGCAGCTTGTTAGGGAAAAGAGATGAGCAGTTCTTC
CASSLLGKRDEQFF
>TRBV11-3|NA|NA|TRBJ2-2
TGTGCCAGCAGCTTAGATCCCACTAGTAGTGGCACCGGGGAGCTGTTTTTT
CASSLDPTSSGTGELFF
>TRBV6-1|NA|NA|TRBJ2-7
TGTGCCAGCAACCCTAGGGTCCATGACGAGCAGTACTTC
CASNPRVHDEQYF
>TRBV5-1|NA|once|TRBJ1-2
TGCGCCAGCAGCTTGAGGGGAATACCGAACTATGGCTACACCTTC
CASSLRGIPNYGYTF
>TRBV20-1|NA|NA|TRBJ2-1
TGCAGTGCTAGGTCCTACAATGAGCAGTTCTTC
CSARSYNEQFF
>TRBV30|NA|NA|TRBJ2-1
TGTGCCTGGAGTACCCGGGCCCTGAGGAATGAGCAGTTCTTC
CAWSTRALRNEQFF
>TRBV5-1|NA|NA|TRBJ2-5
TGCGCCAGCAGCTTGGCCGGTGGAACGGGAGAGACCCAGTACTTC
CASSLAGGTGETQYF
>TRBV5-1|TRBD2|NA|TRBJ2-1
TGCGCCAGCAGCTTGGACACCGGGACTAGCGGTCCTGAGCAGTTCTTC
CASSLDTGTSGPEQFF
>TRBV7-7|NA|many|TRBJ2-1
TGTGCCAGCAGCTTAGGGGCAGGGAGTGAGCAGTTCTTC
CASSLGAGSEQFF
>TRBV2|TRBD1|few|TRBJ1-2
TGTGCCAGCAGTGGCAGGGGGTACGGCTATGGCTACACCTTC
CASSGRGYGYGYTF
>TRBV19|TRBD2|NA|TRBJ2-2
TGTGCCAGTAGTCCGGGACTAGCGGGAGGGGTCGGGGAGCTGTTTTTT
CASSPGLAGGVGELFF
>TRBV7-3|NA|NA|TRBJ1-1
TGTGCCAGCAGCTTAATACCCGGGAACACTGAAGCTTTCTTT
CASSLIPGNTEAFF
>TRBV7-3|TRBD2|NA|TRBJ2-3
TGTGCCAGCAGCCCAACTAGCGGGAGAACAGATACGCAGTATTTT
CASSPTSGRTDTQYF
>TRBV7-2|NA|NA|TRBJ1-1
TGTGCCAGCAGTCATCCTACGACAGGGAACACTGAAGCTTTCTTT
CASSHPTTGNTEAFF
>TRBV28|NA|NA|TRBJ1-2
TGTGCCAGCAGTTTCCAGGGGTATGGCTACACCTTC
CASSFQGYGYTF
>TRBV5-1|TRBD2|NA|TRBJ2-3
TGCGCCAGCAGCCCGGGACTAGCGGAGAGCACAGATACGCAGTATTTT
CASSPGLAESTDTQYF
>TRBV29-1|NA|few|TRBJ2-3
TGCAGCGCCGAAGGGGGTAGGGGCACAGATACGCAGTATTTT
CSAEGGRGTDTQYF
>TRBV29-1|TRBD1|NA|TRBJ1-2
TGCAGCGTGAGACAGGGGAATGGCTACACCTTC
CSVRQGNGYTF
>TRBV6-1|NA|once|TRBJ2-7
TGTGCCAGCAGTGAAGGACAGCACTACGAGCAGTACTTC
CASSEGQHYEQYF
>TRBV27|TRBD1|NA|TRBJ2-7
TGTGCCAGCAGTCATAACCGACAGGGGGCGACCTACGAGCAGTACTTC
CASSHNRQGATYEQYF
>TRBV7-2|NA|NA|TRBJ2-3
TGTGCCAGCAGCTTAGTCCCAACAGATACGCAGTATTTT
CASSLVPTDTQYF
>TRBV5-4|NA|NA|TRBJ2-3
TGTGCCAGCAGCTTTGGGGACGGTAGCACAGATACGCAGTATTTT
CASSFGDGSTDTQYF